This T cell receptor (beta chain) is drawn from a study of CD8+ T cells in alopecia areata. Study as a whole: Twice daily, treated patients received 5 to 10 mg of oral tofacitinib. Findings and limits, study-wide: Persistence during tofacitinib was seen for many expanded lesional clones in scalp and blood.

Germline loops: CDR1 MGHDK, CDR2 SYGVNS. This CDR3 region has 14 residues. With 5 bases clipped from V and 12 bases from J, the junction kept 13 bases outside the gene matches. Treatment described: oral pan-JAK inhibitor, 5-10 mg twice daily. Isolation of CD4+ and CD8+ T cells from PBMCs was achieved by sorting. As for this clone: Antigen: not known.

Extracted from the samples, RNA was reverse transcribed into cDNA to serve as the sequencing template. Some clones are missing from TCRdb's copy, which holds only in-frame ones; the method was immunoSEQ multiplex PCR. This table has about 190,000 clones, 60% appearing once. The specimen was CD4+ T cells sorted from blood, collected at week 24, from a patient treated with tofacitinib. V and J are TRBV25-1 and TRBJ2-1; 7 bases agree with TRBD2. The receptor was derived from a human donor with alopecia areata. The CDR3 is CASSHDGLGLVQFF. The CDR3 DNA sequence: TGTGCCAGCAGTCATGACGGACTAGGGCTTGTGCAGTTCTTC.